The clone carrying this T cell receptor (beta chain) was seen repeatedly, ten times or more. Its antigen remains unidentified. These data belong to a study of blood T cells in healthy people across ages. The authors ran a second PCR of roughly 6 to 12 cycles using a sample-barcoded 5' primer and a J-beta primer mix. TCRdb processed the 5' RACE reads anew with MiXCR; each CDR3 protein has one entry. The sample contains 800,000 or so distinct CDR3 sequences, around 25% of which appear only once. The germline V gene has CDR1 PRHDT and CDR2 FYEKMQ (reference sequence). This CDR3 spans 12 amino acids. V lost 5 bases to trimming and J lost 2 bases, with 5 bases between them. Study results and limitations: Long-lived and aged donors differed, with more naive CD4+ cells and higher diversity in the long-lived.

The sample was also reused in another study, on T cells of mothers and their children. As reported in that work: All donors were healthy and Caucasian; they were three mothers and their six children. RNA extracted was entirely used for cDNA synthesis, around 1.6 ug per 15 ul. Comparable shaping of TCR recombination output by thymic selection was observed in related and unrelated pairs.

This TCR was recovered from a boy between 10 and 17 years old in good health. The sequenced sample consisted of blood. The V call is TRBV13, the J call TRBJ2-3, with D unresolved. As DNA, the CDR3 is TGTGCCAGCAGCGTAACCACAGATACGCAGTATTTT. Translated, it gives CASSVTTDTQYF.